This TCR beta chain is from a study of blood T cell repertoires in COVID-19. Study-wide background: Researchers got acute and convalescent COVID-19 samples from the United States, Italy and Spain. From T cells, B-cell-depleted T cells, or PBMCs came the material, which was cDNA or gDNA.

As processed by the authors: Reference gene primer amplification in the assay estimated nucleated cell counts. Using immunoSEQ multiplex PCR, the repertoire was profiled, and TCRdb retains in-frame clones only, with some absent. V, J and clone size are those of that table, while D and trimming were read from the DNA. The sample includes roughly 98,000 clones, around 81% of them seen just once. This CDR3 comprises 16 residues. J lost 7 bases, V lost 5 bases, and 17 bases had no gene match. Germline V gene data show CDR1 as SGHRS and CDR2 as YFSETQ. This clone turned up a few times. Sequenced: peripheral blood. The genes are TRBV5-1 and TRBJ2-5; 7 bases agree with TRBD2. This sequence originates from a woman in her 70s with active or convalescent COVID-19. The CDR3 nucleotides read TGCGCCAGCAGTCGTATCCCGCTAGCTACGGGGGGGACCCAGTACTTC. Translation gives CASSRIPLATGGTQYF. The complete variable domain, with remaining parts taken from reference TRBV5-1 and TRBJ2-5, reads KAGVTQTPRYLIKTRGQQVTLSCSPISGHRSVSWYQQTPGQGLQFLFEYFSETQRNKGNFPGRFSGRQFSNSRSEMNVSTLELGDSALYLCASSRIPLATGGTQYFGPGTRLLVL.